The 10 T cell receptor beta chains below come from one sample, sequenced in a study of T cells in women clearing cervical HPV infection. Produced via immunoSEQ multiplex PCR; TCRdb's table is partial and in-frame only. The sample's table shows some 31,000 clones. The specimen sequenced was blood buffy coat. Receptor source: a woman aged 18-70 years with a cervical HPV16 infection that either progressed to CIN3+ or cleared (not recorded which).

The chain's CDR3 is CAWSVPGQRMDEQYF. The covered CDR3 bases are TGTGCCTGGAGTGTTCCGGGACAGAGGATGGACGAG. V and J are TRBV30 and TRBJ2-7; 7 nucleotides match TRBD1. Read coverage stops 3 residues before the CDR3 terminus; the germline J gene supplies the remainder. J lost 5 bases, V lost 0 bases, and 10 bases had no gene match. Germline lookup yields CDR1 GTSNPN and CDR2 SVGIG (reference sequence). The CDR3 consists of 15 residues.

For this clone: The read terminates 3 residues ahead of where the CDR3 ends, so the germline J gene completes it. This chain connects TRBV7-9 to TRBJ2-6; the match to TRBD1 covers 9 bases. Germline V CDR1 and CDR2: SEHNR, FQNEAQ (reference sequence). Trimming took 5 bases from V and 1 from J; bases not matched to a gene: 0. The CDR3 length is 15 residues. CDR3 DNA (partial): TGTGCCAGCAGCGGGACAGGGTCTGGGGCCAACGTC. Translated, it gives CASSGTGSGANV. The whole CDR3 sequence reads CASSGTGSGANVLTF.

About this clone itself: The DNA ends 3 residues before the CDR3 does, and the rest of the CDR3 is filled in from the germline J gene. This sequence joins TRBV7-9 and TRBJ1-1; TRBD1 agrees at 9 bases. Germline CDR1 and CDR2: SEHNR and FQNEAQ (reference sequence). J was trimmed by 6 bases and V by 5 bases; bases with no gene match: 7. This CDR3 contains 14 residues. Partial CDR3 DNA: TGTGCCAGCAGCCGACAGGGGGAAGGTGCTGAA. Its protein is CASSRQGEGAE. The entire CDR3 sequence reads CASSRQGEGAEAFF.

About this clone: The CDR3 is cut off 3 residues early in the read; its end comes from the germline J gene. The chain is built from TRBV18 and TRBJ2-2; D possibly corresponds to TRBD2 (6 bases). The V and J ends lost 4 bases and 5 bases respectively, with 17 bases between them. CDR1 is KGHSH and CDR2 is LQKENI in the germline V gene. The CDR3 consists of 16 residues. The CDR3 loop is CASSLSSSAWTGELFF. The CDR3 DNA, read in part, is TGTGCCAGCTCACTCTCATCTAGCGCTTGGACCGGGGAG.

This CDR3 reads CSARNSSYNSPLHF. CDR3 DNA (partial): TGCAGTGCGAGAAACAGCTCCTATAATTCACCC. The chain has TRBV20-1 and TRBJ1-6; D uncertain. The read ends 3 residues shy of where the CDR3 ends; the end is completed using the germline J gene. V dropped 6 bases and J dropped 0 bases, with 9 bases sitting between them. Germline V gene sequence: CDR1 DFQATT, CDR2 SNEGSKA (reference sequence). There are 14 residues in the CDR3.

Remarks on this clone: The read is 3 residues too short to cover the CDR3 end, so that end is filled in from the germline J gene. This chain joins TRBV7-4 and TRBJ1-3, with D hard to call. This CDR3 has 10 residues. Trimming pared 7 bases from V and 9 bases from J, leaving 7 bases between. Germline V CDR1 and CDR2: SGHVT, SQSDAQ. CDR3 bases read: TGTGCCAGCACCCGGGGCACC. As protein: CASTRGT. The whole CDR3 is CASTRGTIYF. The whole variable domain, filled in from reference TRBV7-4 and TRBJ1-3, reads GAGVSQSPRYKVAKRGRDVALRCDSISGHVTLYWYRQTLGQGSEVLTYSQSDAQRDKSGRPSGRFSAERPERSVSTLKIQRTEQGDSAVYLCASTRGTIYFGEGSWLTVV.

The CDR3 bases that were read are TGTGCCAGCGCCCCCACCGGGACAGGGGCGGCCGAG. It codes for CASAPTGTGAAE. The full-length CDR3 reads as CASAPTGTGAAEQYF. The V gene is TRBV18, the J gene TRBJ2-7; 10 positions agree with TRBD1. The read ends 3 residues before the CDR3 terminus; that terminus is restored from the germline J gene. V lost 8 bases to trimming and J lost 6 bases; unmatched junction nucleotides: 13. Germline V gene data show CDR1 as KGHSH and CDR2 as LQKENI. CDR3 length: 15 amino acids.

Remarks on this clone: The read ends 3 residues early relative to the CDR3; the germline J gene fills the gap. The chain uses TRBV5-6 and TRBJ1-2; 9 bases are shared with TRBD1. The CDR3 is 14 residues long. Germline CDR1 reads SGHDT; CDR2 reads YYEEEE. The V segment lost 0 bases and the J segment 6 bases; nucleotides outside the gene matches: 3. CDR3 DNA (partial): TGTGCCAGCAGCTTGGGGGACAGGGAAAATGGC. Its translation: CASSLGDRENG. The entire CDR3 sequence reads CASSLGDRENGYTF.

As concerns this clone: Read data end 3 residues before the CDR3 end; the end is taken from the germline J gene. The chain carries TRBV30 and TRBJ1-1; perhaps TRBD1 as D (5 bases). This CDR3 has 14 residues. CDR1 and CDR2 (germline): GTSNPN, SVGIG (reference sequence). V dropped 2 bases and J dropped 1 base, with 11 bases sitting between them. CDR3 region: CAWSFLQENTEAFF. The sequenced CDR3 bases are TGTGCCTGGAGTTTTCTACAGGAGAACACTGAA.

The CDR3: CASSLGAETTGELFF. The CDR3 bases that were read are TGCGCCAGCAGCTTGGGTGCGGAAACAACCGGGGAG. The chain combines TRBV5-1 with TRBJ2-2; D is uncertain. The CDR3 extends 3 residues past the end of the read, so its final part is completed from the germline J gene. V was shortened by 0 bases and J by 5 bases, with 11 bases between the two germline ends. The CDR3 is 15 amino acids. Germline-derived CDR1 and CDR2 are SGHRS and YFSETQ. Looking up the rest from reference TRBV5-1 and TRBJ2-2 gives the full variable domain: KAGVTQTPRYLIKTRGQQVTLSCSPISGHRSVSWYQQTPGQGLQFLFEYFSETQRNKGNFPGRFSGRQFSNSRSEMNVSTLELGDSALYLCASSLGAETTGELFFGEGSRLTVL.